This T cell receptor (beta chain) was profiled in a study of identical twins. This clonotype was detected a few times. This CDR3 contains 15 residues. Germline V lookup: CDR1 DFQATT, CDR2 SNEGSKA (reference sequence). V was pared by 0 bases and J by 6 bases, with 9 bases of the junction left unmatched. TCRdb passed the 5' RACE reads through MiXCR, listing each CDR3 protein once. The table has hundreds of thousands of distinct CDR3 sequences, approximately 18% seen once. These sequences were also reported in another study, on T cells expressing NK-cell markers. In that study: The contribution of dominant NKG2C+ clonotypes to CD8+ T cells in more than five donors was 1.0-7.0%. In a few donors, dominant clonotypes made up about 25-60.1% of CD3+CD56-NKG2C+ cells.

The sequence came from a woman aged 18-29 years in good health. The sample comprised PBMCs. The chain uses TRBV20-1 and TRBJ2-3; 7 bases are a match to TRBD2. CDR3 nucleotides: TGCAGTGCTAGAGATCCGGGAGGCTCCCCCGATACGCAGTATTTT. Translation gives CSARDPGGSPDTQYF.